This paragraph covers one T cell receptor beta chain sequence. Its antigen is not yet known. Per-base quality was not reported, and no clone a single base away is much larger than it. The sample contains more than one DNA sequence encoding this CDR3. CDR1 and CDR2, per the germline V gene, are MDHEN and SYDVKM. From the cysteine through the phenylalanine, the CDR3 covers 11 amino acids. CDR3 DNA is the only sequence kept; it has 33 bases, read in frame from the first base. Trimming takes 6 bases from V and 2 bases from J, and the germline ends sit 4 bases apart. This sample stems from a study of blood T cell repertoires in COVID-19 (dated by TCRdb to about 2020). For the study in its entirety: Samples covering the acute and convalescent phases of COVID-19 were provided by collaborators in the United States, Italy and Spain. The material from the prospective study consisted of cDNA or gDNA derived from T cells, B-cell-depleted T cells, or PBMCs. Subjects who had been exposed to COVID-19, were actively infected with it, or had recovered from it provided the deeply sampled blood TCRbeta repertoires that made up the dataset. The repertoires were released in a freely available public database intended as a resource for research on the immune response to SARS-CoV-2. The samples were drawn from the first 160 participants of the ongoing ImmuneRACE study and from 1,254 subjects provided by 6 global collaborators. Sample metadata almost always included a de-identified subject ID, COVID-19 status, age in years and sex. HLA class I and class II types, where available, came from metadata supplied by the sample provider rather than from assay-based typing. Study-level results and caveats: Clinical and demographic metadata were provided uncurated, with the amount varying by source and participant.

In the prospective study, participants were roughly 18 to 100 years old, resided in about two dozen geographic areas of the United States, and were enrolled through a virtual design. Cohort assignment in the prospective study relied on participant-reported clinical history from a screening survey and a study questionnaire. Each participant in the prospective study had whole blood, serum and a nasopharyngeal or oropharyngeal swab collected by mobile phlebotomists. Prospective study participants could optionally give additional blood draws and questionnaires over an approximately two-month period. Blood samples from the prospective study were shipped frozen or at room temperature prior to DNA extraction. TCRbeta CDR3 regions were amplified from genomic DNA by means of the immunoSEQ Assay, a bias-controlled multiplex PCR. Per the source publication's procedure: Nucleated cell counts per sample were estimated from amplification of reference gene primers within the assay. To quantify the absolute abundance of each unique TCRbeta CDR3 rearrangement, sequence reads were collapsed and filtered. Productive Simpson clonality was computed per sample as the square root of Simpson's diversity index over productive rearrangements. This is the immuneACCESS table as TCRdb keeps it, with only in-frame sequences that have V and J called. A part of the clones is gone; compared with another copy, unresolved V genes explain less than half, and the rest is unexplained. That table is the source of V, J and clone size, and D and trimming were worked out from the DNA. The sample has 300,000 to 350,000 clones on record, around 89% of them singletons. The ten top clones hold 3.5% to 4.5% of the sample.

This TCR came from a woman aged 18-29 years with acute COVID-19. The chain joins TRBV28 to TRBJ1-2, with no reliable assignment of the D segment. Sequencing input: PBMCs or T cells enriched from blood (not recorded which). The CDR3 region: CASSQNYGYTF. The base sequence is TGTGCCAGCAGCCAGAACTATGGCTACACCTTC.